Below, 24 T cell receptor beta chains from the same sample are listed, as sequenced in a study of technical replicates of blood from several donors. TCRdb keeps only in-frame clones here, not all; method: immunoSEQ multiplex PCR. The table shows more than 75,000 clones, with about 86% occurring only once. Sequenced input: PBMCs. The source of these receptors is a human donor in good health. Some clones in this sample may be carry-over from other donors' samples.

The count of this clone is one. The chain is built from TRBV7-8 and TRBJ2-7; D might be TRBD1 (6 bases). This CDR3 region has 13 residues. Trimming pared 5 bases from V and 6 bases from J, leaving 14 bases between. CDR1 is SGHVS and CDR2 is FQNEAQ in the germline V gene. The CDR3 DNA reads as TGTGCCAGCAGCCAAACAGGGCCCGGCGAGCAGTACTTC. This gives the protein CASSQTGPGEQYF.

The rearrangement links TRBV6-6 to TRBJ2-2; 7 bases align to TRBD1. V shed 6 bases and J 0 bases; nucleotides not matched to a gene: 4. Germline V CDR1 and CDR2: MNHNY, SVGAGI (reference sequence). The CDR3 loop spans 15 amino acids. The CDR3 DNA reads as TGTGCCAGCAGGGACAGGCCCCCGAACACCGGGGAGCTGTTTTTT. Translating gives CASRDRPPNTGELFF.

This chain uses TRBV11-2 with TRBJ2-3, with TRBD2 identical over 11 bases. Trimming took 4 bases from V and 5 from J; bases not matched to a gene: 14. CDR3 length: 18 residues. Germline loops: CDR1 SGHAT, CDR2 FQNNGV. CDR3 region: CASSSPRRLAGRGDTQYF. As DNA, the CDR3 is TGTGCCAGCAGCTCCCCCCGGCGACTAGCGGGGAGGGGAGATACGCAGTATTTT.

The rearrangement uses TRBV7-3 and TRBJ1-3; 7 nucleotides agree with TRBD1. The CDR3 extends over 15 amino acids. V was clipped by 4 bases and J by 0 bases; unmatched bases: 3. CDR1 is SGHTA and CDR2 is FQGTGA in the germline V gene. CDR3 amino acids: CASSSQGGSGNTIYF. The CDR3 DNA is TGTGCCAGCAGCTCGCAGGGGGGCTCTGGAAACACCATATATTTT.

This chain links TRBV4-2 with TRBJ2-7, with 7 bases fitting TRBD1. The length of the CDR3 is 16 residues. The junction had 16 bases not matched to a gene; V was cut back by 5 bases and J by 6 bases. Germline CDR1 LGHNA, CDR2 YNFKEQ. The DNA of the CDR3 is TGTGCCAGCAGCTCGCCTGACAGGGCTACAAAAGTCGAGCAGTACTTC. Translation gives CASSSPDRATKVEQYF.

The V gene is TRBV7-2, the J gene TRBJ2-3; tentatively, D is TRBD2 (5 bases). Between the trimmed V and J ends, which lost 5 bases and 4 bases, there was a span of 16 bases. The germline V gene encodes CDR1 SGHTA and CDR2 FQGNSA. The CDR3 contains 15 residues. The CDR3 spells CASSKYGEGADTQYF. For the CDR3, the DNA is TGTGCCAGCAGCAAATACGGGGAAGGAGCAGATACGCAGTATTTT.

The CDR3 sequence is CASSRRLAGNTGELFF. DNA of the CDR3: TGTGCCAGCAGCCGAAGACTAGCGGGGAACACCGGGGAGCTGTTTTTT. This chain uses TRBV4-2 with TRBJ2-2, with TRBD2 matching over 10 bases. Germline V gives CDR1 LGHNA, CDR2 YNFKEQ. The CDR3 totals 16 residues. The J segment lost 1 base and the V segment lost 4 bases, leaving 3 bases of the junction unmatched.

This clone was detected only a few times. DNA for the CDR3: TGTGCCAGCAGCCGTACGGGACAGCTTTACAATGAGCAGTTCTTC. Translation gives CASSRTGQLYNEQFF. V and J are TRBV13 and TRBJ2-1; 7 positions agree with TRBD1. V gave up 5 bases and J gave up 4 bases; unmatched junction bases: 8. CDR3 length: 15 residues. Germline V gene data show CDR1 as PRHDT and CDR2 as FYEKMQ (reference sequence). The full variable domain, rest sourced from reference TRBV13 and TRBJ2-1, is AAGVIQSPRHLIKEKRETATLKCYPIPRHDTVYWYQQGPGQDPQFLISFYEKMQSDKGSIPDRFSAQQFSDYHSELNMSSLELGDSALYFCASSRTGQLYNEQFFGPGTRLTVL.

The V call is TRBV27, the J call TRBJ1-2; TRBD1 might be the D (5 bases). Trimming removed 2 bases at V and 4 bases at J, with 14 bases between. The CDR3 contains 15 residues. Germline V CDR1 and CDR2: MNHEY, SMNVEV (reference sequence). CDR3 sequence (DNA): TGTGCCAGCAGTTTACGCCTCGGGGGGATCTATGGCTACACCTTC. Encoded protein: CASSLRLGGIYGYTF.

The rearrangement joins TRBV6-5 to TRBJ2-7; D perhaps matches TRBD1 (6 bases). The CDR3 spans 14 residues. The germline CDR1 and CDR2 sequences are MNHEY and SVGAGI. The V end lost 2 bases, the J end lost 3 bases, and 11 bases lay between the germline ends. The CDR3, as DNA: TGTGCCAGCAGTTACGCCGACAGGATCTACGAGCAGTACTTC. Protein product: CASSYADRIYEQYF.

The V gene is TRBV14, the J gene TRBJ2-1; TRBD2 matches 11 bases. This CDR3 is built from 16 residues. J lost 1 base, V lost 4 bases, and 3 bases had no gene match. Per germline, CDR1 SGHDN and CDR2 FVKESK. The CDR3 loop is CASSPGLADSYNEQFF. Written as DNA, the CDR3 is TGTGCCAGCAGCCCGGGACTAGCGGATTCCTACAATGAGCAGTTCTTC.

This chain links TRBV5-8 with TRBJ1-5; D ambiguous. The germline V gene encodes CDR1 SGHTS and CDR2 YDEGEE. CDR3 size: 11 residues. V was pared by 4 bases and J by 4 bases, with 3 bases between. CDR3 DNA: TGTGCCAGCAGCACTAATCAGCCCCAGCATTTT. Translation gives CASSTNQPQHF.

J is TRBJ2-3 and V is TRBV30; the D is unclear. With 2 bases removed from V and 4 bases from J, the gap between germline ends came to 13 bases. CDR1 GTSNPN and CDR2 SVGIG come from the germline V gene (reference sequence). There are 14 residues in the CDR3. The chain's CDR3 is CAWSSRLIPDTQYF. CDR3 coding DNA: TGTGCCTGGAGTTCGCGCCTCATACCAGATACGCAGTATTTT. The variable domain in full, completed from reference TRBV30 and TRBJ2-3, reads SQTIHQWPATLVQPVGSPLSLECTVEGTSNPNLYWYRQAAGRGLQLLFYSVGIGQISSEVPQNLSASRPQDRQFILSSKKLLLSDSGFYLCAWSSRLIPDTQYFGPGTRLTVL.

The V call is TRBV5-1, the J call TRBJ1-3; 8 nucleotides agree with TRBD1. Germline CDR1 is SGHRS and CDR2 is YFSETQ. This CDR3 contains 15 residues. V trimming: 0 bases; J trimming: 2 bases; junction bases outside the gene matches: 1. Here the CDR3 reads CASSLDRGTGNTIYF. The CDR3 nucleotides read TGCGCCAGCAGCTTGGACAGGGGGACTGGAAACACCATATATTTT.

The J gene is TRBJ2-2, the V gene TRBV5-8, with 10 bases matching TRBD2. CDR3 size: 17 residues. Germline values: CDR1 SGHTS, CDR2 YDEGEE. The junction had 9 bases not matched to a gene; V was cut back by 2 bases and J by 5 bases. In DNA form, the CDR3 reads TGTGCCAGCAGCTTTCGAGCGGGAGGGCCTCGGACCGGGGAGCTGTTTTTT. This codes for CASSFRAGGPRTGELFF.

V and J are TRBV7-2 and TRBJ1-4; possibly TRBD1 for D (6 bases). This CDR3 spans 18 amino acids. Deletions cut 2 bases from V and 2 bases from J, with 18 bases between. Looked up from germline, CDR1 is SGHTA and CDR2 is FQGNSA. CDR3 in amino acids: CASSLRPDRRATNEKLFF. The CDR3 bases are TGTGCCAGCAGCTTACGGCCCGACAGGCGGGCTACTAATGAAAAACTGTTTTTT. Full variable domain (outside the CDR3, taken from reference TRBV7-2 and TRBJ1-4): GAGVSQSPSNKVTEKGKDVELRCDPISGHTALYWYRQSLGQGLEFLIYFQGNSAPDKSGLPSDRFSAERTGGSVSTLTIQRTQQEDSAVYLCASSLRPDRRATNEKLFFGSGTQLSVL.

CDR3 sequence (DNA): TGCGCCAGCAGCCGAGACCAGGGGGCGAGTGCTGGAAACACCATATATTTT. Translating gives CASSRDQGASAGNTIYF. The chain recombines TRBV4-1 with TRBJ1-3; 8 bases match TRBD1. V lost 4 bases to trimming and J lost 2 bases; unmatched junction nucleotides: 10. This CDR3 region has 17 residues. CDR1 is MGHRA, CDR2 YSYEKL, per germline.

The chain is built from TRBV11-2 and TRBJ2-2, with TRBD2 matching over 9 bases. The germline gives CDR1 SGHAT, CDR2 FQNNGV. The CDR3 totals 16 residues. Trimming cost V 0 bases and J 7 bases; bases outside gene matches: 6. CDR3 DNA sequence: TGTGCCAGCAGCTTAGACGGCGGGAGGGCTAACGGGGAGCTGTTTTTT. Protein sequence: CASSLDGGRANGELFF. Supplemented by reference TRBV11-2 and TRBJ2-2, the full variable domain reads EAGVAQSPRYKIIEKRQSVAFWCNPISGHATLYWYQQILGQGPKLLIQFQNNGVVDDSQLPKDRFSAERLKGVDSTLKIQPAKLEDSAVYLCASSLDGGRANGELFFGEGSRLTVL.

The chain joins TRBV10-3 to TRBJ1-5; 7 bases agree with TRBD1. V lost 6 bases and J lost 5; bases outside the gene matches: 4. Germline-derived CDR1 and CDR2 are ENHRY and SYGVKD. The CDR3 totals 13 residues. CDR3 sequence: CAIRDRVDQPQHF. In nucleotides, the CDR3 is TGTGCCATCAGAGACAGGGTAGATCAGCCCCAGCATTTT.

This clone appeared a single time. The chain recombines TRBV10-3 with TRBJ2-1; 10 bases are a match to TRBD2. Trimming cost V 6 bases and J 7 bases; bases outside gene matches: 9. The CDR3 totals 15 residues. From germline, CDR1 is ENHRY and CDR2 SYGVKD. The CDR3 DNA follows: TGTGCCATCAGAGCAACTAGCGGGGCGTTTAATGAGCAGTTCTTC. It translates to CAIRATSGAFNEQFF.

This clone has a single count. The CDR3 protein is CASSPSTGSNYGYTF. CDR3 coding DNA: TGTGCCAGCTCACCGAGTACAGGGAGTAACTATGGCTACACCTTC. The chain recombines TRBV18 with TRBJ1-2, with D possibly matching TRBD1 (6 bases). This CDR3 comprises 15 residues. V was clipped by 3 bases and J by 1 base, with 12 bases between them. The germline gives CDR1 KGHSH, CDR2 LQKENI. Complete variable domain (other parts from reference TRBV18 and TRBJ1-2): NAGVMQNPRHLVRRRGQEARLRCSPMKGHSHVYWYRQLPEEGLKFMVYLQKENIIDESGMPKERFSAEFPKEGPSILRIQQVVRGDSAAYFCASSPSTGSNYGYTFGSGTRLTVV.

This clone showed up just once. J is TRBJ2-4 and V is TRBV6-1; 12 nucleotides match TRBD2. V trimming: 3 bases; J trimming: 7 bases; junction bases outside the gene matches: 7. CDR1 is MNHNS and CDR2 is SASEGT in the germline V gene. This CDR3 comprises 16 residues. The CDR3 region is CASSDPSGRAMNIQYF. As DNA, the CDR3 is TGTGCCAGCAGTGACCCTAGCGGGAGGGCCATGAACATTCAGTACTTC.

This chain links TRBV27 with TRBJ1-2, with 7 positions matching TRBD1. The germline V gene has CDR1 MNHEY and CDR2 SMNVEV (reference sequence). The CDR3 is 14 amino acids. The trim removed 5 bases at V and 4 bases at J, leaving 7 bases unmatched. CDR3 bases: TGTGCCAGCAGTGGGGACAGTGGTAGCTATGGCTACACCTTC. Translation gives CASSGDSGSYGYTF.

The chain carries TRBV6-1 and TRBJ1-2; the match to TRBD1 covers 9 bases. Germline V gene lookup returns CDR1 MNHNS and CDR2 SASEGT. The V and J ends lost 8 bases and 7 bases, in that order; junction bases with no gene match: 8. The CDR3 extends over 13 amino acids. The CDR3 DNA reads as TGTGCCAGCTATGGGACAGGGTTAGGTGGCTACACCTTC. It encodes CASYGTGLGGYTF.